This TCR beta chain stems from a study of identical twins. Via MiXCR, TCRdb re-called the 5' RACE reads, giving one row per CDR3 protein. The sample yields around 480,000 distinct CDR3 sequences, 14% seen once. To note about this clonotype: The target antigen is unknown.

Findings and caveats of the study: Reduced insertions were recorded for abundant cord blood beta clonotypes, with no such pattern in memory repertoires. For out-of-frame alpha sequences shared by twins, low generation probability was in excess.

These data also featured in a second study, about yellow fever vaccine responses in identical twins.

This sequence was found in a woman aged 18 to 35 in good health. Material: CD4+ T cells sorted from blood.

The CDR3 DNA reads as TGCGCCAGCAGCGGGACAGGTTATTTTAGGCAAGAGACCCAGTACTTC. Residues: CASSGTGYFRQETQYF. The chain has TRBV5-1 and TRBJ2-5; 8 bases map to TRBD1. The CDR3 covers 16 residues. The germline CDR1 and CDR2 sequences are SGHRS and YFSETQ. J lost 2 bases, V lost 4 bases, and 10 bases had no gene match.